A single sample gave rise to the 20 T cell receptor beta chains below, sequenced in a study of post-analysis software for immune sequencing data. Unique molecular identifiers featured in each of the TCR beta cDNA libraries. In TCRdb, the PCR reads were re-called with MiXCR into one record per CDR3 protein. The sample records roughly 620,000 distinct CDR3 sequences, about 40% being singletons. Their target antigens are unknown. Study observations and caveats: The five TRBV segments detected at higher frequency in patients than in controls included TRBV5-6, TRBV5-1 and TRBV20-1.

The specimen sequenced was blood. These receptor sequences come from a girl aged 5 to 17 with multiple sclerosis.

In this sample, this clonotype turned up a few times. This CDR3 is CASTRQGNQPQHF. CDR3 sequence (DNA): TGTGCCAGCACCCGACAGGGCAATCAGCCCCAGCATTTT. The chain recombines TRBV12-3 or TRBV12-4 with TRBJ1-5; tentatively, D is TRBD1 (6 bases). Trimming stripped 7 bases from V and 2 bases from J, with 9 bases between. This CDR3 spans 13 amino acids.

This chain links TRBV10-3 with TRBJ2-3; 8 bases are shared with TRBD2. The CDR3 totals 15 residues. CDR1 ENHRY and CDR2 SYGVKD come from the germline V gene. Losses at the gene ends were 5 bases for V and 11 bases for J; bases not matched to a gene: 15. CDR3 region: CAISPGLGLPEMQYF. The CDR3 nucleotides are TGTGCCATCAGTCCGGGACTAGGGCTCCCAGAAATGCAGTATTTT.

The chain uses TRBV23-1 and TRBJ1-2; TRBD1 matches 7 bases. TRBV23-1 is treated as an ORF (open reading frame) with a function not yet certain. J gave up 8 bases and V 3 bases, and 9 bases lay outside the gene matches. The CDR3 extends over 14 amino acids. The DNA of the CDR3 is TGCGCCAGCAGTCAGGACAGGACTAACGAGGGCTACACCTTC. Residues: CASSQDRTNEGYTF.

This clonotype showed up many times. The V and J genes are TRBV5-8 and TRBJ2-5; D unresolved. Germline CDR1 reads SGHTS; CDR2 reads YDEGEE. V lost 6 bases to trimming and J lost 7 bases, with 7 bases between them. The CDR3 spans 10 residues. The CDR3, as DNA: TGTGCCAGCAATGTTATGACCCAGTACTTC. This sequence encodes CASNVMTQYF.

This clonotype occurred a few times. This rearrangement joins TRBV5-1 to TRBJ2-1; D remains ambiguous. V was clipped by 4 bases and J by 4 bases, with 15 bases between them. Germline CDR1 and CDR2: SGHRS and YFSETQ. This CDR3 contains 15 residues. The CDR3 bases are TGCGCCAGCAGCCCGCTGATAGGCGCTTACAATGAGCAGTTCTTC. Translating gives CASSPLIGAYNEQFF.

The chain combines TRBV12-3 or TRBV12-4 with TRBJ2-7; 7 nucleotides align to TRBD2. The V segment lost 7 bases and the J segment 3 bases; nucleotides outside the gene matches: 15. CDR3 size: 16 residues. The CDR3: CASTGGSSGLSYEQYF. CDR3 in DNA: TGTGCCAGCACCGGAGGCTCTAGCGGTCTAAGCTACGAGCAGTACTTC.

This chain uses TRBV25-1 with TRBJ2-6; D possibly matches TRBD1 or TRBD2 (5 bases each). Germline values: CDR1 MGHDK, CDR2 SYGVNS. The CDR3 has 15 amino acids. V dropped 3 bases and J dropped 0 bases, with 6 bases sitting between them. Here the CDR3 DNA reads TGTGCCAGCAGTGAGGGGGTCTCTGGGGCCAACGTCCTGACTTTC. Its protein product is CASSEGVSGANVLTF.

This chain joins TRBV7-9 and TRBJ1-1, with 10 bases fitting TRBD1. CDR1 is SEHNR, CDR2 FQNEAQ, per germline (reference sequence). The CDR3 has 16 amino acids. V was clipped by 4 bases and J by 2 bases; unmatched bases: 7. CDR3 DNA sequence: TGTGCCAGCAGCTCGTATGGACAGGGGGTAAACACTGAAGCTTTCTTT. Translation gives CASSSYGQGVNTEAFF.

The V call is TRBV5-1, the J call TRBJ2-7, with a weak D call TRBD2 (5 bases). The germline V gene has CDR1 SGHRS and CDR2 YFSETQ. V was trimmed by 4 bases and J by 2 bases, leaving 10 bases between them. This CDR3 has 13 amino acids. The CDR3 DNA is TGCGCCAGCAGCGACGGGGTTACCTACGAGCAGTACTTC. This sequence encodes CASSDGVTYEQYF.

The rearrangement links TRBV7-3 to TRBJ1-6; D is ambiguous. The CDR3 is 13 amino acids. Germline V gives CDR1 SGHTA, CDR2 FQGTGA. Trimming took 5 bases from V and 9 from J, leaving 11 bases between them. CDR3 sequence reads: CASSTTSASPLHF. The CDR3 DNA sequence: TGTGCCAGCAGCACAACATCCGCTTCACCCCTCCACTTT.

This rearrangement joins TRBV25-1 to TRBJ2-7; possibly TRBD2 for D (5 bases). The CDR3 extends over 13 amino acids. Germline V CDR1 and CDR2: MGHDK, SYGVNS. The V end was cut by 3 bases, the J end by 2 bases, with 8 bases between. The chain's CDR3 is CASSDGGAYEQYF. CDR3 DNA: TGTGCCAGCAGTGATGGAGGCGCCTACGAGCAGTACTTC.

The V and J genes are TRBV4-2 and TRBJ2-5; D assignment may be TRBD1 or TRBD2 (5 bases each). The CDR3 consists of 14 residues. V was pared by 9 bases and J by 4 bases, with 18 bases between. Germline values: CDR1 LGHNA, CDR2 YNFKEQ. CDR3 coding DNA: TGTGCCAGTAGTCCATCTACAGGAGGAGAGACCCAGTACTTC. Translation gives CASSPSTGGETQYF.

This clonotype was counted between two and nine times. The rearrangement joins TRBV10-3 to TRBJ2-7, with 9 positions matching TRBD1. CDR3 size: 14 residues. CDR1 and CDR2 from the germline V gene are ENHRY and SYGVKD. Losses at the gene ends were 6 bases for V and 1 base for J; bases not matched to a gene: 4. The chain's CDR3 is CAIRDRGESYEQYF. CDR3 sequence (DNA): TGTGCCATCAGGGACAGGGGTGAATCCTACGAGCAGTACTTC.

The J gene is TRBJ2-4, the V gene TRBV3-1; 7 bases map to TRBD2. V was pared by 5 bases and J by 12 bases, with 7 bases of the junction left unmatched. CDR1 LGHDT and CDR2 YNNKEL come from the germline V gene (reference sequence). The CDR3 loop spans 12 amino acids. The DNA of the CDR3 is TGTGCCAGCAGCGCGGGGAGGGACGATCAGTACTTC. This sequence encodes CASSAGRDDQYF.

This clonotype was seen at least ten times. The chain has TRBV3-1 and TRBJ1-2; D is unresolved. Germline CDR1 is LGHDT and CDR2 is YNNKEL (reference sequence). CDR3 length equals 12 residues. Trimming cost V 2 bases and J 6 bases, with 7 bases left between them. CDR3 in DNA: TGTGCCAGCAGCCAAAAGCCCCATGGCTACACCTTC. It specifies CASSQKPHGYTF. The whole variable domain, remainder taken from reference TRBV3-1 and TRBJ1-2, is DTAVSQTPKYLVTQMGNDKSIKCEQNLGHDTMYWYKQDSKKFLKIMFSYNNKELIINETVPNRFSPKSPDKAHLNLHINSLELGDSAVYFCASSQKPHGYTFGSGTRLTVV.

V gene TRBV5-1 combines with J gene TRBJ2-1; D gene ambiguous. Trimming removed 3 bases from V and 0 bases from J, with 13 bases in between. In germline, CDR1 is SGHRS, CDR2 YFSETQ. The CDR3 covers 16 residues. In DNA form, the CDR3 reads TGCGCCAGCAGCTCCGACGGAATCAGCTCCTACAATGAGCAGTTCTTC. Residues: CASSSDGISSYNEQFF.

In its sample, this clonotype was seen a few times. A much larger clone differs from this one at a single base, so this may be a read error. The gene calls are TRBV12-3 or TRBV12-4 and TRBJ2-4, with a weak D call TRBD1 (6 bases). The CDR3 covers 13 residues. Deletions cut 3 bases from V and 9 bases from J, with 12 bases between. CDR3 sequence: CASSFTGWAIQYF. CDR3 DNA sequence: TGTGCCAGCAGTTTTACAGGGTGGGCCATTCAGTACTTC.

This chain links TRBV4-1 with TRBJ2-1, with D tentatively TRBD2 (5 bases). The CDR3 consists of 16 residues. Trimming removed 5 bases at V and 10 bases at J, with 24 bases between. The germline CDR1 and CDR2 sequences are MGHRA and YSYEKL. The CDR3 bases are TGCGCCAGCAGCACCGCCAGTCGGGGAGTCTATTTAGAGCAGTTCTTC. This encodes CASSTASRGVYLEQFF.

This chain joins TRBV12-3 or TRBV12-4 and TRBJ2-5, with 9 bases that match TRBD1. V trimming: 6 bases; J trimming: 5 bases; junction bases outside the gene matches: 10. The CDR3 totals 15 residues. The CDR3 DNA reads as TGTGCCAGCAGGGGATTAGCAGACAGGGGGGAGACCCAGTACTTC. Its protein is CASRGLADRGETQYF.

In its sample, this clonotype was seen once. The rearrangement uses TRBV5-1 and TRBJ1-1, with 9 bases identical to TRBD1. Germline assignment: CDR1 SGHRS and CDR2 YFSETQ. Trimming removed 3 bases from V and 6 bases from J; junction bases left unmatched: 18. This CDR3 is built from 18 residues. The CDR3 reads CASSYNTGQGDGGSEAFF. CDR3 in DNA: TGCGCCAGCAGCTATAACACGGGACAGGGCGACGGAGGGTCTGAAGCTTTCTTT.